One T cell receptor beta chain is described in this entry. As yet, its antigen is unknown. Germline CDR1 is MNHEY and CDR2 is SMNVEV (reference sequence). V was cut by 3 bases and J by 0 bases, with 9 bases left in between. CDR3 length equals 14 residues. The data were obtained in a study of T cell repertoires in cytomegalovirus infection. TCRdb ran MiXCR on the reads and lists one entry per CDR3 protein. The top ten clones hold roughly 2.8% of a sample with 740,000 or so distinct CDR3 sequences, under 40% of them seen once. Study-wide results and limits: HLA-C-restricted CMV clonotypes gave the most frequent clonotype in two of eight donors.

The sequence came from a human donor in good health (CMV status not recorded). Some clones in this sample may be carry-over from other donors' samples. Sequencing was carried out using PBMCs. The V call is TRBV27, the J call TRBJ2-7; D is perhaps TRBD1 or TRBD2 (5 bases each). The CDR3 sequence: CASSFWGSSYEQYF. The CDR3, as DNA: TGTGCCAGCAGTTTTTGGGGGAGCTCCTACGAGCAGTACTTC.